One and the same sample provided the 23 T cell receptor beta chains below, sequenced in a study of T cell repertoires in cytomegalovirus infection. TCRdb redid the calling of the reads with MiXCR, one entry per CDR3 protein. The data show 150,000 to 160,000 distinct CDR3 sequences, 20% to 30% seen once. Input material: PBMCs. The receptor source for this set is a human donor in good health (CMV status not recorded). Some clones in this sample may be carry-over from other donors' samples.

This clonotype was observed a handful of times. The chain couples TRBV12-3 or TRBV12-4 to TRBJ2-2; 7 nucleotides agree with TRBD2. The CDR3 extends over 18 amino acids. The V and J ends lost 5 bases and 4 bases, in that order; junction bases with no gene match: 16. The CDR3 here is CASSPRLATLPSTGELFF. The CDR3 nucleotides are TGTGCCAGCAGTCCCCGACTAGCCACCCTTCCCTCCACCGGGGAGCTGTTTTTT.

This clonotype was picked up a small number of times. CDR3 in amino acids: CASSPGPHPTDTQYF. As DNA, the CDR3 is TGTGCCAGCAGCCCCGGGCCACACCCCACAGATACGCAGTATTTT. This sequence joins TRBV7-2 and TRBJ2-3, with D uncertain. In germline, CDR1 is SGHTA, CDR2 FQGNSA. The CDR3 consists of 15 residues. Between the trimmed V and J ends, which lost 5 bases and 2 bases, there was a span of 14 bases.

At least ten counts were recorded for this clonotype. V and J are TRBV7-2 and TRBJ2-3; D call uncertain. The CDR3 is 15 amino acids. Germline-derived CDR1 and CDR2 are SGHTA and FQGNSA. Trimming took off 5 bases at V and 0 bases at J, with 12 bases between the two ends. The CDR3 here is CASSLNVPSTDTQYF. The CDR3 bases are TGTGCCAGCAGCCTAAACGTACCTAGCACAGATACGCAGTATTTT.

Many counts were recorded for this clonotype. J is TRBJ1-1 and V is TRBV12-3 or TRBV12-4; the D gene is possibly TRBD1 (5 bases). The CDR3 is made up of 14 amino acids. V lost 7 bases to trimming and J lost 7 bases, with 19 bases between them. The CDR3: CASTPTWGDYEAFF. The CDR3, as DNA: TGTGCCAGCACTCCCACATGGGGCGACTATGAAGCTTTCTTT.

The chain recombines TRBV28 with TRBJ2-7; 7 nucleotides agree with TRBD1. Trimming at V came to 2 bases and at J to 2 bases, leaving 6 bases not matched to a gene. Per the germline V gene, CDR1 is MDHEN and CDR2 is SYDVKM. The CDR3 sequence is 15 residues long. CDR3 protein: CASSLIGGEAYEQYF. The CDR3 coding sequence is TGTGCCAGCAGTTTAATAGGGGGCGAAGCCTACGAGCAGTACTTC.

V and J are TRBV27 and TRBJ1-5, with D maybe TRBD1 (6 bases). V was trimmed by 5 bases and J by 0 bases, leaving 11 bases between them. CDR3 length: 15 amino acids. Germline V gene lookup returns CDR1 MNHEY and CDR2 SMNVEV (reference sequence). CDR3 loop: CASSRGHLSNQPQHF. The CDR3 DNA reads TGTGCCAGCAGTCGGGGACACCTTAGCAATCAGCCCCAGCATTTT.

This clonotype has more than one count but fewer than ten. The chain links TRBV27 to TRBJ1-2; 7 nucleotides align to TRBD1. This CDR3 is built from 14 residues. J lost 7 bases, V lost 5 bases, and 10 bases had no gene match. Germline CDR1 and CDR2: MNHEY and SMNVEV (reference sequence). The CDR3 is CASSPDRVASGYTF. Here the CDR3 DNA reads TGTGCCAGCAGTCCCGACAGGGTTGCCAGTGGCTACACCTTC.

A single count supports this clonotype. This sequence joins TRBV25-1 and TRBJ2-3; unclear D gene. V was cut by 4 bases and J by 2 bases, with 10 bases left in between. This CDR3 comprises 14 residues. CDR1 is MGHDK, CDR2 SYGVNS, per germline. The CDR3, as DNA: TGTGCCAGCAGTGTCATGGGTTCCACAGATACGCAGTATTTT. This sequence encodes CASSVMGSTDTQYF.

In its sample, this clonotype was seen a few times. The rearrangement links TRBV28 to TRBJ1-2; TRBD1 matches 11 bases. Germline V lookup: CDR1 MDHEN, CDR2 SYDVKM. CDR3 length equals 15 residues. V dropped 4 bases and J dropped 8; count of bases not matched to a gene: 9. The CDR3 nucleotides read TGTGCCAGCAGTTCCCGGGACAGGGGGTACGGAGGCTACACCTTC. It encodes CASSSRDRGYGGYTF.

This clonotype was seen a few times. The rearrangement uses TRBV11-3 and TRBJ2-2; D remains ambiguous. V dropped 5 bases and J dropped 8 bases, with 12 bases sitting between them. The CDR3 is 13 amino acids. Germline CDR1 reads SGHNT; CDR2 reads YENEEA. The CDR3 DNA reads as TGTGCCAGCAGCCCCGCGGTTGAGGGGGAGCTGTTTTTT. This encodes CASSPAVEGELFF.

With respect to this clonotype: A read error may be the cause here, since a much bigger clone is one base away. V is TRBV7-2 and J is TRBJ1-6; TRBD1 matches 7 bases. Germline assignment: CDR1 SGHTA and CDR2 FQGNSA. V gave up 6 bases and J gave up 7 bases; unmatched junction bases: 12. This CDR3 has 16 amino acids. CDR3: CASRRETGRLNSPLHF. CDR3 bases: TGTGCCAGCAGACGGGAGACAGGGAGATTAAATTCACCCCTCCACTTT.

This clonotype appeared many times. This chain connects TRBV28 to TRBJ1-5, with 9 bases identical to TRBD1. The CDR3 runs to 17 residues. V lost 5 bases and J lost 0; bases outside the gene matches: 8. Germline CDR1 and CDR2: MDHEN and SYDVKM. The CDR3: CASSLHRGLSSNQPQHF. In DNA form, the CDR3 reads TGTGCCAGCAGTCTCCACAGGGGGCTTTCTAGCAATCAGCCCCAGCATTTT.

In the case of this clonotype: With a much larger clone just one base away, this may be a read error. The rearrangement joins TRBV28 to TRBJ1-5; D perhaps matches TRBD1 (5 bases). The CDR3 totals 14 residues. In germline, CDR1 is MDHEN, CDR2 SYDVKM. The CDR3 reads CASSLGRGNQTQHF. DNA of the CDR3: TGTGCCAGCAGTTTGGGACGGGGGAATCAGACCCAGCATTTT.

This clonotype was seen a handful of times. V is TRBV6-6 and J is TRBJ1-5, with a possible D match to TRBD1 (5 bases). From germline, CDR1 is MNHNY and CDR2 SVGAGI (reference sequence). CDR3 length: 14 residues. The V end lost 6 bases, the J end lost 4 bases, and 13 bases lay between the germline ends. The CDR3 is CASSVGLRNQPQHF. CDR3 sequence (DNA): TGTGCCAGCAGCGTGGGACTTCGAAATCAGCCCCAGCATTTT.

The rearrangement joins TRBV19 to TRBJ2-7, with no clear D. CDR3 length: 13 residues. Germline CDR1 is LNHDA and CDR2 is SQIVND (reference sequence). Trimming took off 3 bases at V and 2 bases at J, with 8 bases between the two ends. The CDR3 nucleotides are TGTGCCAGTAGTATGCGGCAGACCTACGAGCAGTACTTC. It codes for CASSMRQTYEQYF.

This clonotype was seen repeatedly, ten times or more. This sequence joins TRBV7-8 and TRBJ1-2; TRBD1 might be the D (6 bases). Germline lookup yields CDR1 SGHVS and CDR2 FQNEAQ. V lost 5 bases, J lost 0 bases, and 13 bases lay in between. The length of the CDR3 is 15 residues. CDR3 sequence reads: CASSIYRVPNYGYTF. The CDR3, as DNA: TGTGCCAGCAGCATATACAGGGTTCCTAACTATGGCTACACCTTC.

This clonotype was detected only once. V and J are TRBV11-2 and TRBJ1-6; a weak D match, TRBD1 (5 bases). Looked up from germline, CDR1 is SGHAT and CDR2 is FQNNGV. This CDR3 has 15 amino acids. Trimming removed 2 bases from V and 7 bases from J, with 12 bases in between. CDR3 coding DNA: TGTGCCAGCAGCTTATATGGGACGGAAAATTCACCCCTCCACTTT. Protein: CASSLYGTENSPLHF.

The rearrangement uses TRBV11-2 and TRBJ1-2, with 10 bases aligning to TRBD1. V lost 5 bases and J lost 5; bases outside the gene matches: 11. The CDR3 contains 16 residues. Germline values: CDR1 SGHAT, CDR2 FQNNGV. The CDR3 reads CASSTNGTGERYGYTF. CDR3 nucleotide sequence: TGTGCCAGCAGCACCAACGGGACAGGGGAACGATATGGCTACACCTTC. Filled out from reference TRBV11-2 and TRBJ1-2, the complete variable domain reads EAGVAQSPRYKIIEKRQSVAFWCNPISGHATLYWYQQILGQGPKLLIQFQNNGVVDDSQLPKDRFSAERLKGVDSTLKIQPAKLEDSAVYLCASSTNGTGERYGYTFGSGTRLTVV.

This chain uses TRBV20-1 with TRBJ2-4; D gene unclear. V lost 6 bases, J lost 6 bases, and 15 bases lay in between. This CDR3 contains 13 residues. From germline, CDR1 is DFQATT and CDR2 SNEGSKA (reference sequence). The CDR3 DNA reads as TGCAGTGCCTTGACGCAGCACGGAAACATTCAGTACTTC. Protein product: CSALTQHGNIQYF.

The chain has TRBV3-1 and TRBJ1-6; a weak D match, TRBD1 (5 bases). Germline V CDR1 and CDR2: LGHDT, YNNKEL (reference sequence). The CDR3 runs 15 residues. The V and J ends lost 5 bases and 7 bases respectively, with 15 bases between them. The CDR3 spells CASSSSPGNNSPLHF. CDR3 nucleotide sequence: TGTGCCAGCAGCTCCTCACCAGGGAACAATTCACCCCTCCACTTT.

The chain is built from TRBV29-1 and TRBJ2-7; 7 nucleotides match TRBD2. The CDR3 totals 14 residues. CDR1 is SQVTM, CDR2 ANQGSEA, per germline. V trimming: 5 bases; J trimming: 6 bases; junction bases outside the gene matches: 13. This chain's CDR3 is CSVRELRGRTEQYF. The CDR3 DNA reads as TGCAGCGTTCGCGAACTTCGCGGGAGAACCGAGCAGTACTTC.

This clonotype was seen more than once but under ten times. The V gene is TRBV28, the J gene TRBJ1-5, with D perhaps matching TRBD1 (5 bases). The CDR3 extends over 17 amino acids. Between the trimmed V and J ends, which lost 5 bases and 0 bases, there was a span of 17 bases. Germline V CDR1 and CDR2: MDHEN, SYDVKM. The CDR3 nucleotides read TGTGCCAGCAGTACCGGGGGGAGAGTCTATAGCAATCAGCCCCAGCATTTT. Its translation: CASSTGGRVYSNQPQHF.

V and J are TRBV20-1 and TRBJ2-3; 11 bases agree with TRBD2. Germline-derived CDR1 and CDR2 are DFQATT and SNEGSKA (reference sequence). V shed 4 bases, J shed 6 bases, and the junction held 3 bases outside the gene matches. The CDR3 consists of 13 residues. Here the CDR3 reads CSATTSGTDTQYF. CDR3 sequence (DNA): TGCAGTGCTACGACTAGCGGGACCGATACGCAGTATTTT.